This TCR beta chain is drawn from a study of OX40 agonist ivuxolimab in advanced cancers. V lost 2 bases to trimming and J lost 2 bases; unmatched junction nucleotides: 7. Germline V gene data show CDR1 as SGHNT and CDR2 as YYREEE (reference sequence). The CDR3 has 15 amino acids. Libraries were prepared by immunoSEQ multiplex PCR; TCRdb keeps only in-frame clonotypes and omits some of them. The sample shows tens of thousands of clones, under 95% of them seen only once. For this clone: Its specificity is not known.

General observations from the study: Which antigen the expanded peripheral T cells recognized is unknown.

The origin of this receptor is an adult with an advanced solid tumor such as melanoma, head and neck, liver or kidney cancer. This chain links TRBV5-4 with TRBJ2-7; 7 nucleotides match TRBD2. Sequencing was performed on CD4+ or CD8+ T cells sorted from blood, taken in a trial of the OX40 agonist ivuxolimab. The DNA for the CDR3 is TGTGCCAGCAGCTTAGGTCTAGCGGAAACCTACGAGCAGTACTTC. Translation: CASSLGLAETYEQYF.